Here is one TCR beta chain with its context. CDR1 and CDR2 from the germline V gene are LNHDA and SQIVND (reference sequence). V lost 3 bases and J lost 5; bases outside the gene matches: 11. The CDR3 extends over 17 amino acids. This sample stems from a study of T cell changes during pregnancy in multiple sclerosis. The protocol was immunoSEQ multiplex PCR, while the TCRdb copy is restricted to in-frame clones and leaves out a portion. This sample carries about 80,000 clones, just over 90% of them seen once, and the ten largest clones take over 1.1%. The TCR sequence derives from a female donor with multiple sclerosis, enrolled in a pregnancy study. This sequence joins TRBV19 and TRBJ2-1, with TRBD2 matching over 9 bases. The sample in question was peripheral blood, obtained before pregnancy. CDR3: CASSIRRGGGADNEQFF. The DNA for the CDR3 is TGTGCCAGTAGTATTCGCCGGGGCGGGGGGGCCGACAATGAGCAGTTCTTC.